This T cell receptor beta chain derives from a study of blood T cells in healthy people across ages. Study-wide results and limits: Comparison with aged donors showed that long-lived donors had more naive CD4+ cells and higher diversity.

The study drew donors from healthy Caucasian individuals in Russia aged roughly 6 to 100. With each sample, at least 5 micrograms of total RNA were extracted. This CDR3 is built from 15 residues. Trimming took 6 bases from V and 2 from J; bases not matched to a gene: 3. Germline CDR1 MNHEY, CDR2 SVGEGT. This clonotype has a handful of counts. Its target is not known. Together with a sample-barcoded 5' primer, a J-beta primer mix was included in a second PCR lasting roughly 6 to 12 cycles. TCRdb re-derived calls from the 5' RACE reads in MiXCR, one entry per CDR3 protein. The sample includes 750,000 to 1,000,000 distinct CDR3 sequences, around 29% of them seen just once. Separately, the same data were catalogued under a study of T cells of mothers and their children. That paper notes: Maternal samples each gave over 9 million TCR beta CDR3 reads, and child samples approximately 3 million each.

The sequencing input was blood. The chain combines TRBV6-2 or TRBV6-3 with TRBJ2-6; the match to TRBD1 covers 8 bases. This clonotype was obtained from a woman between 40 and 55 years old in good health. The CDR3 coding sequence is TGTGCCAGCAGGGACAGGGAAACTGGGGCCAACGTCCTGACTTTC. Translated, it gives CASRDRETGANVLTF.